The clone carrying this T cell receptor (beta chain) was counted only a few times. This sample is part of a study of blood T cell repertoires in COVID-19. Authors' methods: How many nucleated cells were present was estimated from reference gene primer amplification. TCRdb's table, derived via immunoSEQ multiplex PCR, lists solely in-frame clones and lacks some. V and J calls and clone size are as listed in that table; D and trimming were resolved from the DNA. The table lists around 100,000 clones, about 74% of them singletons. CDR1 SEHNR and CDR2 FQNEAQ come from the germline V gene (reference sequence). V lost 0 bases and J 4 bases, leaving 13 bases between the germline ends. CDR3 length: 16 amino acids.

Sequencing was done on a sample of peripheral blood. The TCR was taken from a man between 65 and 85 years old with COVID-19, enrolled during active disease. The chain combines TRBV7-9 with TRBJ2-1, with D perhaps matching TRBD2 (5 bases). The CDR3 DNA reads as TGTGCCAGCAGCTTAGCTCCGGGCCCGGGGTACAATGAGCAGTTCTTC. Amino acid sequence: CASSLAPGPGYNEQFF.